This T cell receptor beta chain was obtained from a study of cytomegalovirus exposure and HLA in healthy donors. Study conclusions and caveats: In all likelihood, a cluster of highly shared sequence variants was a sequencing artifact. Certain indistinguishable V segments, among them TRBV6-2 and TRBV6-3, were excluded.

To note about this clone: The antigen is not known.

Germline CDR1 is MNHEY and CDR2 is SMNVEV (reference sequence). With 6 bases clipped from V and 1 base from J, the junction kept 9 bases outside the gene matches. CDR3 size: 16 residues. Primers: 60 Vbeta forward and 13 Jbeta reverse. Assay: immunoSEQ multiplex PCR; the TCRdb copy retains only in-frame clones and omits some. This sample has about 160,000 clones, with 80% to 85% found just once. Specimen: PBMCs. This receptor was obtained from a boy between 2 and 10 years old in good health and CMV-seronegative. This chain links TRBV27 with TRBJ1-2, with 9 bases fitting TRBD1. For the CDR3, the DNA is TGTGCCAGCAGATCTGGTGGGACAGGGTATAACTATGGCTACACCTTC. Its translation is CASRSGGTGYNYGYTF.